This TCR beta chain was recovered during a study of blood T cell repertoires in COVID-19. At the level of the study: The samples span acute and convalescent COVID-19 from the United States, Italy and Spain. Nucleic acid was either cDNA or gDNA, and it came from T cells, B-cell-depleted T cells, or PBMCs.

V lost 9 bases to trimming and J lost 2 bases, with 7 bases between them. This CDR3 comprises 11 residues. From germline, CDR1 is MNHEY and CDR2 SVGAGI. In the authors' methods: Amplifying reference gene primers gave estimates of nucleated cell counts. The assay was immunoSEQ multiplex PCR, and TCRdb's table has in-frame clones only and misses some. V, J and clone size are taken as reported in that table, and D and trimming were inferred from the DNA itself. The table lists 390,000 or so clones, 70% to 90% of them singletons. Patients at the Seattle site were enrolled during active infection and followed longitudinally.

This rearrangement joins TRBV6-5 to TRBJ1-1; no reliable D call. The sequenced sample consisted of peripheral blood. This TCR was sampled from a woman aged 25 to 39 with COVID-19, enrolled during active disease. The CDR3 spells CASQTNTEAFF. CDR3 bases: TGTGCCAGTCAGACTAACACTGAAGCTTTCTTT.